The rows below give T cell receptor beta chains drawn from one sample of a study of tumor-infiltrating lymphocytes in oesophageal squamous cell carcinoma. TCRdb passed the PCR reads through MiXCR, listing each CDR3 protein once. Of 9,500 or so distinct CDR3 sequences detected, 58% appear once; the ten largest clones hold approximately 39%. The source material was esophageal tumor tissue. The receptors were gathered from a female donor with esophageal squamous cell carcinoma. CDR3s include the opening cysteine and the closing phenylalanine or tryptophan. Fields, in order: D gene, clone size, J gene, V gene, CDR3 DNA, CDR3 protein. D genes are given only for firm matches. Part of the rows lack a size; the others show once, few, many or a class for expanded clones.

d_call: TRBD2
clone_size: NA
j_call: TRBJ2-7
v_call: TRBV7-3
cdr3_nt: TGTGCCAGCAGCTTGGGGGGGAGCGCCCACGAGCAGTACTTC
cdr3_aa: CASSLGGSAHEQYF

d_call: NA
clone_size: NA
j_call: TRBJ1-5
v_call: TRBV28
cdr3_nt: TGTGCCAGCAGTTCCGGACATCAGCCCCAGCATTTT
cdr3_aa: CASSSGHQPQHF

d_call: NA
clone_size: NA
j_call: TRBJ2-1
v_call: TRBV7-2
cdr3_nt: TGTGCCAGCAGCTTAGCGAGGGTCGGGGGTACGGGCTCCTACAATGAGCAGTTCTTC
cdr3_aa: CASSLARVGGTGSYNEQFF

d_call: NA
clone_size: NA
j_call: TRBJ2-1
v_call: TRBV11-1
cdr3_nt: TGTGCCAGCAGCTTCGGGGTACTGTCCTACAATGAGCAGTTCTTC
cdr3_aa: CASSFGVLSYNEQFF

d_call: TRBD2
clone_size: many
j_call: TRBJ2-7
v_call: TRBV28
cdr3_nt: TGTGCTAGCGGGCGGCCTTACGAGCAGTACTTC
cdr3_aa: CASGRPYEQYF

d_call: NA
clone_size: NA
j_call: TRBJ2-7
v_call: TRBV28
cdr3_nt: TGTGCCAGCAGTTCTCCCGGGAGCCCCACAGATACGCAGTACTTC
cdr3_aa: CASSSPGSPTDTQYF

d_call: TRBD2
clone_size: NA
j_call: TRBJ2-2
v_call: TRBV6-1
cdr3_nt: TGTGCCAGCGGCGGGGGCGGGGAGCTGTTTTTT
cdr3_aa: CASGGGGELFF

d_call: NA
clone_size: NA
j_call: TRBJ2-3
v_call: TRBV7-2
cdr3_nt: TGTGCCAGCAGCTTTACTAGCGGACAGGGTACGCAGTATTTT
cdr3_aa: CASSFTSGQGTQYF

d_call: TRBD1
clone_size: NA
j_call: TRBJ2-7
v_call: TRBV12-3/TRBV12-4
cdr3_nt: TGTGCCAGCAGTTTACAGGGGGTTGGGAAGCAGTACTTC
cdr3_aa: CASSLQGVGKQYF

d_call: NA
clone_size: few
j_call: TRBJ2-3
v_call: TRBV6-1
cdr3_nt: TGTGCCAGCAGTGTACAGGGCGGTACGCAGTATTTT
cdr3_aa: CASSVQGGTQYF

d_call: NA
clone_size: NA
j_call: TRBJ2-1
v_call: TRBV7-2
cdr3_nt: TGTGCTAGCAGCCCCTTCGAGGGGGGGCCGTACGAGCAGTTCTTC
cdr3_aa: CASSPFEGGPYEQFF

d_call: NA
clone_size: NA
j_call: TRBJ2-4
v_call: TRBV27
cdr3_nt: TGTGCCAGCAGTTTACAGGGATCTGGGAACATTCAGTACTTC
cdr3_aa: CASSLQGSGNIQYF

d_call: TRBD1
clone_size: hyperexpanded
j_call: TRBJ2-7
v_call: TRBV7-9
cdr3_nt: TGTGCCAGCAGCCTACTGGGGACAGGTCCCTACGAGCAGTACTTC
cdr3_aa: CASSLLGTGPYEQYF

d_call: NA
clone_size: few
j_call: TRBJ2-7
v_call: TRBV7-2
cdr3_nt: TGTGCCAGCAGCTTAATGGACTACTCCTACGAGCAGTACTTC
cdr3_aa: CASSLMDYSYEQYF

d_call: NA
clone_size: many
j_call: TRBJ2-6
v_call: TRBV10-1
cdr3_nt: NA
cdr3_aa: CASSEPRGELWLHLRF

d_call: TRBD1
clone_size: NA
j_call: TRBJ1-1
v_call: TRBV11-2
cdr3_nt: TGTGCCAGCAGGGTACGGGACAGGAGCTCATCGGAAGCTTTCTTT
cdr3_aa: CASRVRDRSSSEAFF

d_call: NA
clone_size: NA
j_call: TRBJ2-3
v_call: TRBV24-1
cdr3_nt: TGTGCCACCAGTGCTAAAGATACGCAGTATTTT
cdr3_aa: CATSAKDTQYF

d_call: TRBD1
clone_size: NA
j_call: TRBJ1-1
v_call: TRBV7-3
cdr3_nt: TGTGCCAGCAGCCCCGGACAGGATAGTCAAGCTTTCTTT
cdr3_aa: CASSPGQDSQAFF

d_call: NA
clone_size: many
j_call: TRBJ2-1
v_call: TRBV18
cdr3_nt: TGTGCCAGCTCACCGACCAGGGCCAATACTGGCAATGAGCAGTTCTTC
cdr3_aa: CASSPTRANTGNEQFF

d_call: TRBD2
clone_size: few
j_call: TRBJ2-7
v_call: TRBV7-2
cdr3_nt: TGTGCCAGCAGCTTCACTAGCGGGAGCTACGAGCAGTACTTC
cdr3_aa: CASSFTSGSYEQYF

d_call: TRBD2
clone_size: NA
j_call: TRBJ2-1
v_call: TRBV12-3/TRBV12-4
cdr3_nt: TGTGCCAGCAGACCTAGCGGTAACAATGAGCAGTTCTTC
cdr3_aa: CASRPSGNNEQFF

d_call: NA
clone_size: NA
j_call: TRBJ1-1
v_call: TRBV11-3
cdr3_nt: TGTGCCAGCAGCTTAGGGGAGAGAACTGAAGCTTTCTTT
cdr3_aa: CASSLGERTEAFF

d_call: TRBD2
clone_size: NA
j_call: TRBJ2-3
v_call: TRBV14
cdr3_nt: TGTGCCAGCAGCCCCGGGACTAGCATCACAGATACGCAGTATTTT
cdr3_aa: CASSPGTSITDTQYF

d_call: TRBD2
clone_size: many
j_call: TRBJ2-3
v_call: TRBV12-3/TRBV12-4
cdr3_nt: TGTGCCAGCAGTCCTAGCGGGAGGAAGACAGATACGCAGTATTTT
cdr3_aa: CASSPSGRKTDTQYF